The 32 T cell receptor beta chains presented below share a single source sample, sequenced in a study of CD8 T cells in Susac syndrome. Reverse transcription of roughly 0.5 to 1 ug RNA was carried out with random hexamers. TCRdb redid the calling of the immunoSEQ multiplex PCR reads with MiXCR, one entry per CDR3 protein. The sample contains roughly 200,000 distinct CDR3 sequences, roughly 95% of which appear only once. The sequenced material came from CD4+ T cells from PBMCs. The receptor source for this set is a human donor in good health.

The gene calls are TRBV29-1 and TRBJ1-4; TRBD1 might be the D (5 bases). Trimming left V 4 bases short and J 7 bases short, with 13 bases between. This CDR3 comprises 13 residues. Germline V gene lookup returns CDR1 SQVTM and CDR2 ANQGSEA. This CDR3 is CSVAVQGGEKLFF. The CDR3 DNA follows: TGCAGCGTTGCCGTCCAGGGTGGTGAAAAACTGTTTTTT.

CDR3 residues: CSASNHATRLNTGELFF. The CDR3 region has the DNA TGCAGTGCTAGTAATCACGCGACTAGATTGAACACCGGGGAGCTGTTTTTT. The V call is TRBV20-1, the J call TRBJ2-2, with D perhaps TRBD2 (6 bases). From germline, CDR1 is DFQATT and CDR2 SNEGSKA (reference sequence). V was clipped by 3 bases and J by 1 base, with 18 bases between them. The CDR3 sequence is 17 residues long.

This rearrangement joins TRBV29-1 to TRBJ2-3, with D possibly matching TRBD1 (6 bases). The germline V and J ends were trimmed by 7 bases and 2 bases, with 10 bases remaining between them. CDR1 is SQVTM, CDR2 ANQGSEA, per germline. The CDR3 totals 12 residues. The CDR3 is CSAQGYTDTQYF. As DNA, the CDR3 is TGCAGCGCTCAGGGGTACACAGATACGCAGTATTTT.

The rearrangement uses TRBV20-1 and TRBJ2-4; 8 nucleotides line up with TRBD1. The germline V gene encodes CDR1 DFQATT and CDR2 SNEGSKA (reference sequence). Trimming removed 6 bases from V and 3 bases from J; junction bases left unmatched: 4. The CDR3 spans 13 residues. CDR3 region: CSASGTGKNIQYF. CDR3 coding DNA: TGCAGTGCATCCGGGACAGGCAAAAACATTCAGTACTTC.

This chain's CDR3 is CASSSWGTSGRNEQFF. For the CDR3, the DNA is TGTGCCAGCAGCTCTTGGGGGACTAGCGGGAGGAATGAGCAGTTCTTC. The V call is TRBV7-6, the J call TRBJ2-1; 15 bases map to TRBD2. Losses at the gene ends were 4 bases for V and 7 bases for J; bases not matched to a gene: 5. This CDR3 has 16 residues. Germline CDR1 is SGHVS and CDR2 is FNYEAQ. The full variable domain, completed using reference TRBV7-6 and TRBJ2-1, is GAGVSQSPRYKVTKRGQDVALRCDPISGHVSLYWYRQALGQGPEFLTYFNYEAQQDKSGLPNDRFSAERPEGSISTLTIQRTEQRDSAMYRCASSSWGTSGRNEQFFGPGTRLTVL.

J is TRBJ2-2 and V is TRBV12-3 or TRBV12-4; TRBD2 matches at 11 bases. This CDR3 comprises 16 residues. After removal of 3 bases from V and 3 bases from J, the junction contained 3 bases not matched to a gene. In nucleotides, the CDR3 is TGTGCCAGCAGTTTCACTAGCGGGGGATACACCGGGGAGCTGTTTTTT. Translating gives CASSFTSGGYTGELFF.

This chain uses TRBV29-1 with TRBJ2-7, with 10 bases fitting TRBD2. CDR1 and CDR2 from the germline V gene are SQVTM and ANQGSEA. The CDR3 covers 13 residues. The V segment lost 3 bases and the J segment 6 bases; nucleotides outside the gene matches: 5. The CDR3 loop reads CSVEPSGSFEQYF. The DNA for the CDR3 is TGCAGCGTTGAGCCTAGCGGGAGCTTCGAGCAGTACTTC.

The chain links TRBV30 to TRBJ1-1; a weak D match, TRBD1 (6 bases). The CDR3 has 13 amino acids. Trimming shortened V by 2 bases and J by 2 bases, and 9 bases separated the two germline ends. From germline, CDR1 is GTSNPN and CDR2 SVGIG (reference sequence). The CDR3 DNA reads TGTGCCTGGAGTAGGGGGGAAAACACTGAAGCTTTCTTT. Translated, it gives CAWSRGENTEAFF.

The V gene is TRBV20-1, the J gene TRBJ2-1; 7 bases are shared with TRBD1. The V gene's germline CDR1 is DFQATT and CDR2 SNEGSKA (reference sequence). The CDR3 runs 13 residues. The V gene end was trimmed by 3 bases and the J gene end by 6 bases; junction bases not matched to a gene: 5. The CDR3 sequence is CSASGTETNEQFF. Here the CDR3 DNA reads TGCAGTGCTAGCGGGACAGAAACCAATGAGCAGTTCTTC.

The chain couples TRBV29-1 to TRBJ2-7; D not certain. Germline values: CDR1 SQVTM, CDR2 ANQGSEA. Deletions cut 5 bases from V and 2 bases from J, with 10 bases between. This CDR3 spans 12 amino acids. The CDR3 sequence is CSVWSETYEQYF. The CDR3 DNA reads TGCAGCGTTTGGTCCGAAACCTACGAGCAGTACTTC.

The rearrangement joins TRBV28 to TRBJ1-5; possibly TRBD1 for D (5 bases). The CDR3 is 12 residues long. V lost 9 bases to trimming and J lost 4 bases, with 10 bases between them. CDR1 is MDHEN and CDR2 is SYDVKM in the germline V gene. The CDR3 nucleotides read TGTGCCAGTGGGGCCCCTAATCAGCCCCAGCATTTT. It encodes CASGAPNQPQHF.

This chain joins TRBV20-1 and TRBJ2-1; no clear D. The CDR3 runs 16 residues. Trimming took 0 bases from V and 0 from J, leaving 12 bases between them. Per the germline V gene, CDR1 is DFQATT and CDR2 is SNEGSKA (reference sequence). Written as DNA, the CDR3 is TGCAGTGCTAGAGAGGAAGGGCGGAGCTCCTACAATGAGCAGTTCTTC. Protein sequence: CSAREEGRSSYNEQFF.

This CDR3 is CATSEGTSETQYF. Written as DNA, the CDR3 is TGTGCCACCAGTGAGGGGACTTCGGAGACCCAGTACTTC. The chain links TRBV24-1 to TRBJ2-5; TRBD2 is a possible D gene (6 bases). Between the trimmed V and J ends, which lost 4 bases and 5 bases, there was a span of 10 bases. This CDR3 is built from 13 residues. CDR1 and CDR2 from the germline V gene are KGHDR and SFDVKD.

This clonotype was recorded once. The rearrangement joins TRBV11-1 to TRBJ2-5; the D gene is possibly TRBD2 (6 bases). V shed 11 bases and J shed 1 base, with 11 bases lying between them. CDR1 and CDR2 (germline): SGHAT, FQDESV (reference sequence). The CDR3 consists of 12 residues. The CDR3 region has the DNA TGTGCCCGGCGGGGTATCCAAGAGACCCAGTACTTC. Encoded protein: CARRGIQETQYF.

The rearrangement joins TRBV3-1 to TRBJ1-5, with TRBD1 matching 7 bases. The germline V gene has CDR1 LGHDT and CDR2 YNNKEL (reference sequence). This CDR3 comprises 13 residues. Unmatched junction bases numbered 3, after V lost 6 bases and J lost 4 bases. The CDR3 DNA reads TGTGCCAGCAGTCAGGACAGGAATCAGCCCCAGCATTTT. Protein: CASSQDRNQPQHF.

The chain employs TRBV30 and TRBJ2-7; D is perhaps TRBD1 (5 bases). Trimming cost V 4 bases and J 6 bases, with 13 bases left between them. Germline assignment: CDR1 GTSNPN and CDR2 SVGIG (reference sequence). The CDR3 runs to 12 residues. The CDR3 nucleotides are TGTGCCTGGAATTTTGACAGAGGCGAGCAGTACTTC. This gives the protein CAWNFDRGEQYF.

This clonotype was seen only once. CDR3 nucleotide sequence: TGTGCCTGGAGTGGACCGAGATACGCTGAAGCTTTCTTT. Translation gives CAWSGPRYAEAFF. The genes are TRBV30 and TRBJ1-1; D uncertain. CDR3 length: 13 residues. Germline lookup yields CDR1 GTSNPN and CDR2 SVGIG (reference sequence). V lost 1 base to trimming and J lost 6 bases, with 12 bases between them. Together with reference TRBV30 and TRBJ1-1, the CDR3 gives the full variable domain: SQTIHQWPATLVQPVGSPLSLECTVEGTSNPNLYWYRQAAGRGLQLLFYSVGIGQISSEVPQNLSASRPQDRQFILSSKKLLLSDSGFYLCAWSGPRYAEAFFGQGTRLTVV.

The chain uses TRBV29-1 and TRBJ1-1, with 10 bases fitting TRBD1. The J segment lost 3 bases and the V segment lost 6 bases, leaving 4 bases of the junction unmatched. Germline lookup yields CDR1 SQVTM and CDR2 ANQGSEA. The CDR3 totals 13 residues. CDR3 sequence (DNA): TGCAGCGTCGTGGGACAGGGGTACACTGAAGCTTTCTTT. Translating gives CSVVGQGYTEAFF.

The rearrangement uses TRBV29-1 and TRBJ1-4; TRBD1 aligns across 7 bases. The CDR3 extends over 13 amino acids. The junction had 6 bases not matched to a gene; V was cut back by 6 bases and J by 5 bases. Germline-derived CDR1 and CDR2 are SQVTM and ANQGSEA. Here the CDR3 reads CSVGQAGNEKLFF. The CDR3 DNA reads as TGCAGCGTCGGACAGGCGGGGAATGAAAAACTGTTTTTT.

The rearrangement links TRBV29-1 to TRBJ2-1, with 8 positions matching TRBD2. Trimming cost V 3 bases and J 6 bases; bases outside gene matches: 7. Germline V CDR1 and CDR2: SQVTM, ANQGSEA. This CDR3 contains 14 residues. This CDR3 reads CSVDQSGSSNEQFF. The CDR3 DNA follows: TGCAGCGTTGATCAAAGCGGGAGTAGCAATGAGCAGTTCTTC.

V gene TRBV19 combines with J gene TRBJ2-3; TRBD2 agrees at 9 bases. J gave up 2 bases and V 8 bases, and 8 bases lay outside the gene matches. The CDR3 is 15 amino acids. The V gene's germline CDR1 is LNHDA and CDR2 SQIVND (reference sequence). This CDR3 is CASARGLANTDTQYF. CDR3 DNA: TGTGCCAGTGCCCGGGGACTAGCCAACACAGATACGCAGTATTTT. Filled out from reference TRBV19 and TRBJ2-3, the complete variable domain reads DGGITQSPKYLFRKEGQNVTLSCEQNLNHDAMYWYRQDPGQGLRLIYYSQIVNDFQKGDIAEGYSVSREKKESFPLTVTSAQKNPTAFYLCASARGLANTDTQYFGPGTRLTVL.

This clonotype was seen a handful of times. J is TRBJ2-3 and V is TRBV30; D uncertain. Per the germline V gene, CDR1 is GTSNPN and CDR2 is SVGIG (reference sequence). The CDR3 loop spans 14 amino acids. The ends were cut back, 0 bases at V and 2 bases at J, with 9 bases in the middle. The CDR3 bases are TGTGCCTGGAGTGTACTAAGGCCCACAGATACGCAGTATTTT. It translates to CAWSVLRPTDTQYF.

The chain has TRBV19 and TRBJ1-5; D may be TRBD1 (5 bases). Trimming stripped 8 bases from V and 7 bases from J, with 15 bases between. CDR1 is LNHDA and CDR2 is SQIVND in the germline V gene (reference sequence). This CDR3 has 13 amino acids. Here the CDR3 reads CASRSPGSQPQHF. The CDR3 nucleotides are TGTGCCAGTCGGTCCCCAGGGAGCCAGCCCCAGCATTTT.

The V call is TRBV29-1, the J call TRBJ2-1; D not certain. This CDR3 region has 15 residues. Germline CDR1 reads SQVTM; CDR2 reads ANQGSEA. Trimming pared 4 bases from V and 0 bases from J, leaving 13 bases between. The CDR3 region has the DNA TGCAGCGTTGGATTGTTCTCGTCCTCCTACAATGAGCAGTTCTTC. Residues: CSVGLFSSSYNEQFF.

This clonotype was picked up one time. In nucleotides, the CDR3 is TGCAGTGCTGGTGGAGGGACCTTTACAATAGAGGAGCAGTTCTTC. As protein: CSAGGGTFTIEEQFF. This chain uses TRBV20-1 with TRBJ2-1; possibly TRBD2 for D (6 bases). Germline V gives CDR1 DFQATT, CDR2 SNEGSKA (reference sequence). V dropped 5 bases and J dropped 10 bases, with 24 bases sitting between them. The CDR3 has 15 amino acids.

The chain joins TRBV2 to TRBJ2-7; either TRBD1 or TRBD2 may supply D (6 bases each). This CDR3 comprises 13 residues. Germline CDR1 reads SNHLY; CDR2 reads FYNNEI. Deletions cut 5 bases from V and 2 bases from J, with 10 bases between. The CDR3 sequence: CASSRGRPYEQYF. CDR3 bases: TGTGCCAGCAGTCGGGGGCGCCCCTACGAGCAGTACTTC.

V usage is TRBV29-1 and J usage is TRBJ1-2, with 7 bases lining up with TRBD1. The CDR3 is 14 residues long. The germline CDR1 and CDR2 sequences are SQVTM and ANQGSEA. The CDR3 bases are TGCGGGGAGGGACAGACAGTTCCCCCCTATGGCTACACCTTC. Protein sequence: CGEGQTVPPYGYTF.

This sequence joins TRBV20-1 and TRBJ2-1, with D perhaps TRBD1 (6 bases). The V end lost 6 bases, the J end lost 1 base, and 16 bases lay between the germline ends. The CDR3 is made up of 15 amino acids. Germline V gene data show CDR1 as DFQATT and CDR2 as SNEGSKA (reference sequence). CDR3 DNA: TGCAGTGCCAAATCTCCAACAGGGTCCTACAATGAGCAGTTCTTC. The encoded protein is CSAKSPTGSYNEQFF.

This clonotype appeared once. The chain links TRBV7-9 to TRBJ2-2, with D possibly matching TRBD1 (5 bases). The germline V gene encodes CDR1 SEHNR and CDR2 FQNEAQ (reference sequence). This CDR3 is 17 amino acids long. The V gene lost 5 bases and the J gene lost 0 bases, with 16 bases spanning the gap. CDR3 in DNA: TGTGCCAGCAGCCCCCGAAGGGGCCGGGCGAACACCGGGGAGCTGTTTTTT. It yields the protein CASSPRRGRANTGELFF.

The chain recombines TRBV12-3 or TRBV12-4 with TRBJ1-1; D may be TRBD1 (6 bases). Trimming took 8 bases from V and 10 from J, leaving 23 bases between them. The CDR3 runs 14 residues. The CDR3 coding sequence is TGTGCCAGCGCAGGGGTCGGGTTAATTGGGCGAGCTTTCTTT. As protein: CASAGVGLIGRAFF.

V gene TRBV9 combines with J gene TRBJ1-1; D not resolved. Deletions cut 4 bases from V and 0 bases from J, with 13 bases between. CDR3 length: 15 residues. The germline CDR1 and CDR2 sequences are SGDLS and YYNGEE. As DNA, the CDR3 is TGTGCCAGCAGCCGATTAAACGGACTGAACACTGAAGCTTTCTTT. This gives the protein CASSRLNGLNTEAFF. The full variable domain, its missing parts supplied by reference TRBV9 and TRBJ1-1, is DSGVTQTPKHLITATGQRVTLRCSPRSGDLSVYWYQQSLDQGLQFLIQYYNGEERAKGNILERFSAQQFPDLHSELNLSSLELGDSALYFCASSRLNGLNTEAFFGQGTRLTVV.

The V and J genes are TRBV6-5 and TRBJ2-3, with a weak D call TRBD2 (6 bases). CDR3 size: 16 residues. The V and J ends lost 0 bases and 6 bases respectively, with 16 bases between them. Germline assignment: CDR1 MNHEY and CDR2 SVGAGI. For the CDR3, the DNA is TGTGCCAGCAGTTACTCGGGGGGTCGACTAGTGGATACGCAGTATTTT. As protein: CASSYSGGRLVDTQYF.